One and the same sample provided the 31 T cell receptor beta chains below, sequenced in a study of Graves' ophthalmopathy and Graves' hyperthyroidism. RNA transcripts served as template for amplifying TCR beta CDR3 sequences. RT-PCR was first run with HTBI primers, then multiplex PCR in a second round. TCRdb analysed the multiplex PCR reads with MiXCR anew, one entry per CDR3 protein. The sample has about 700,000 distinct CDR3 sequences; under 50% are singletons. Sequenced: peripheral blood. Every receptor here comes from an adult man with Graves' ophthalmopathy.

Many counts were recorded for this clonotype. The CDR3 bases are TGTGCCAGCAGCTCGGGACTAGCAGGGAACGAGCAGTACTTC. Its translation: CASSSGLAGNEQYF. The chain links TRBV7-8 to TRBJ2-7; 9 bases fit TRBD2. Germline values: CDR1 SGHVS, CDR2 FQNEAQ. This CDR3 is built from 14 residues. J gave up 5 bases and V 4 bases, and 6 bases lay outside the gene matches.

This clonotype was seen a handful of times. The genes are TRBV6-6 and TRBJ1-1, with D hard to call. Germline V CDR1 and CDR2: MNHNY, SVGAGI (reference sequence). V lost 5 bases and J lost 0, with 16 bases in between. The CDR3 runs to 16 residues. The CDR3 reads CASSVYRAGMNTEAFF. In DNA, the CDR3 is TGTGCCAGCAGTGTTTATAGGGCCGGTATGAACACTGAAGCTTTCTTT.

This clonotype was seen more than once but under ten times. The chain uses TRBV5-5 and TRBJ2-2; possibly TRBD1 for D (6 bases). V lost 1 base, J lost 2 bases, and 12 bases lay in between. Germline CDR1 reads SGHKS; CDR2 reads YYEKEE (reference sequence). This CDR3 has 16 residues. In nucleotides, the CDR3 is TGTGCCAGCAGCTTGTTAGGGGGATTTAACACCGGGGAGCTGTTTTTT. It specifies CASSLLGGFNTGELFF.

This clonotype was seen more than once but under ten times. The chain combines TRBV10-3 with TRBJ2-2; 7 bases match TRBD1. Trimming took 5 bases from V and 2 from J; bases not matched to a gene: 2. There are 14 residues in the CDR3. CDR1 is ENHRY and CDR2 is SYGVKD in the germline V gene. The CDR3 protein is CAISRDSNTGELFF. The CDR3 coding sequence is TGTGCCATCAGTAGGGACAGTAACACCGGGGAGCTGTTTTTT.

This clonotype was detected many times. The chain links TRBV6-5 to TRBJ1-2; TRBD1 might be the D (5 bases). The CDR3 has 14 amino acids. Trimming took 8 bases from V and 8 from J, leaving 21 bases between them. Germline loops: CDR1 MNHEY, CDR2 SVGAGI. CDR3 DNA: TGTGCCAGCGCACGCCACGGCACAGGCTTGGGCTACACCTTC. This encodes CASARHGTGLGYTF.

Ten or more counts support this clonotype. The chain uses TRBV10-3 and TRBJ1-5; D is possibly TRBD1 (6 bases). CDR1 is ENHRY, CDR2 SYGVKD, per germline. The length of the CDR3 is 14 residues. Trimming cost V 4 bases and J 0 bases, with 7 bases left between them. The CDR3 loop reads CAISGDISNQPQHF. The DNA for the CDR3 is TGTGCCATCAGTGGGGACATTAGCAATCAGCCCCAGCATTTT.

The rearrangement uses TRBV19 and TRBJ2-5, with D perhaps assigned TRBD1 or TRBD2 (5 bases each). The closer fit of TRBJ2-1 to the DNA end suggests the J call may be wrong. Germline loops: CDR1 LNHDA, CDR2 SQIVND (reference sequence). The CDR3 covers 14 residues. CDR3 protein: CATHHRDAKNEQFF. CDR3 nucleotide sequence: TGTGCCACACATCATCGGGACGCCAAAAATGAGCAGTTCTTC.

This clonotype was counted many times. The chain carries TRBV9 and TRBJ2-6; D gene uncertain. Between the trimmed V and J ends, which lost 0 bases and 2 bases, there was a span of 9 bases. CDR1 is SGDLS, CDR2 YYNGEE, per germline. The length of the CDR3 is 16 residues. The CDR3 region is CASSVEGSPGANVLTF. CDR3 sequence (DNA): TGTGCCAGCAGCGTAGAAGGGTCCCCTGGGGCCAACGTCCTGACTTTC.

The V gene is TRBV10-3, the J gene TRBJ1-5; the D is unclear. Deletions cut 5 bases from V and 5 bases from J, with 7 bases between. CDR3 length: 12 amino acids. The germline V gene has CDR1 ENHRY and CDR2 SYGVKD. The CDR3 DNA follows: TGTGCCATCAGTTACTCTGATCAGCCCCAGCATTTT. Its protein is CAISYSDQPQHF.

This clonotype was seen at least ten times. The chain combines TRBV7-9 with TRBJ2-5; the D is unclear. Trimming took off 2 bases at V and 3 bases at J, with 10 bases between the two ends. Per the germline V gene, CDR1 is SEHNR and CDR2 is FQNEAQ (reference sequence). This CDR3 contains 14 residues. The CDR3 protein is CASSLPLREETQYF. As DNA, the CDR3 is TGTGCCAGCAGCTTACCTCTCCGAGAAGAGACCCAGTACTTC.

In its sample, this clonotype was seen a few times. The genes are TRBV12-3 or TRBV12-4 and TRBJ2-3; TRBD2 aligns across 8 bases. J was trimmed by 5 bases and V by 6 bases; bases with no gene match: 10. The CDR3 runs 15 residues. CDR3 region: CASSRLAPGLDTQYF. CDR3 DNA sequence: TGTGCCAGCAGCAGACTAGCGCCAGGTTTAGATACGCAGTATTTT.

This chain uses TRBV25-1 with TRBJ2-5; TRBD1 might be the D (5 bases). The CDR3 runs 13 residues. Trimming cost V 5 bases and J 9 bases, with 16 bases left between them. Germline V gene data show CDR1 as MGHDK and CDR2 as SYGVNS. The CDR3 DNA reads as TGTGCCAGCAGTAACAGGCTGGATCAGCCCCAGTACTTC. This gives the protein CASSNRLDQPQYF.

The V and J genes are TRBV29-1 and TRBJ2-7; the match to TRBD2 covers 12 bases. This CDR3 is built from 12 residues. The germline gives CDR1 SQVTM, CDR2 ANQGSEA. J gave up 4 bases and V 8 bases, and 3 bases lay outside the gene matches. The CDR3 loop is CSLTSGSYEQYF. The DNA for the CDR3 is TGCAGCTTGACTAGCGGGAGTTACGAGCAGTACTTC.

This clonotype has only one observation. This sequence joins TRBV5-4 and TRBJ2-5; D is possibly TRBD1 or TRBD2 (5 bases each). This CDR3 contains 16 residues. V lost 4 bases, J lost 5 bases, and 21 bases lay in between. CDR1 SGHNT and CDR2 YYREEE come from the germline V gene (reference sequence). The CDR3 here is CASSTWDGNTGETQYF. CDR3 in DNA: TGTGCCAGCAGCACCTGGGACGGGAACACCGGGGAGACCCAGTACTTC.

This clonotype was picked up many times. The chain couples TRBV19 to TRBJ1-1; unclear D gene. The CDR3 is 13 residues long. The V end lost 4 bases, the J end lost 1 base, and 7 bases lay between the germline ends. CDR1 is LNHDA and CDR2 is SQIVND in the germline V gene (reference sequence). The CDR3 reads CASSSTRNTEAFF. CDR3 bases: TGTGCCAGTAGTAGTACAAGGAACACTGAAGCTTTCTTT.

This clonotype was detected a few times. The chain links TRBV11-2 to TRBJ2-5; tentatively, D is TRBD1 or TRBD2 (5 bases each). The germline V and J ends were trimmed by 5 bases and 5 bases, with 30 bases remaining between them. Germline V gene sequence: CDR1 SGHAT, CDR2 FQNNGV. The CDR3 is 19 amino acids. The CDR3 nucleotides read TGTGCCAGCAGCCAAGACGTCCCCCTCACGGGGCGCCCTGGGGAGACCCAGTACTTC. Amino acid sequence: CASSQDVPLTGRPGETQYF.

The J gene is TRBJ1-6, the V gene TRBV9; D unresolved. V lost 4 bases, J lost 5 bases, and 16 bases lay in between. The CDR3 loop spans 16 amino acids. Germline V lookup: CDR1 SGDLS, CDR2 YYNGEE. The CDR3 DNA is TGTGCCAGCAGCTTCGGATTGGGGATAAATAATTCACCCCTCCACTTT. Translated, it gives CASSFGLGINNSPLHF.

This clonotype came up many times. The gene calls are TRBV7-9 and TRBJ1-3; 8 positions match TRBD1. CDR1 is SEHNR, CDR2 FQNEAQ, per germline (reference sequence). Trimming at V came to 4 bases and at J to 0 bases, leaving 5 bases not matched to a gene. The CDR3 totals 16 residues. The CDR3, as DNA: TGTGCCAGCAGCTCGACGACAGGGGACTCTGGAAACACCATATATTTT. Translated, it gives CASSSTTGDSGNTIYF.

This clonotype was detected many times. This rearrangement joins TRBV6-5 to TRBJ1-5; maybe TRBD1 (5 bases). Germline loops: CDR1 MNHEY, CDR2 SVGAGI. The V and J ends lost 6 bases and 6 bases respectively, with 9 bases between them. The CDR3 runs to 12 residues. The CDR3 nucleotides read TGTGCCAGCAGCTCAGGGAGTCAGCCCCAGCATTTT. This codes for CASSSGSQPQHF.

The genes are TRBV7-9 and TRBJ1-5, with 8 bases identical to TRBD1. The CDR3 extends over 16 amino acids. J lost 0 bases, V lost 5 bases, and 6 bases had no gene match. CDR1 and CDR2 from the germline V gene are SEHNR and FQNEAQ (reference sequence). CDR3 nucleotide sequence: TGTGCCAGCAGCCCTTGGACAGGGCATAGCAATCAGCCCCAGCATTTT. It specifies CASSPWTGHSNQPQHF.

This clonotype was counted ten times or more. The V call is TRBV10-3, the J call TRBJ1-2; 7 bases align to TRBD1. The V gene's germline CDR1 is ENHRY and CDR2 SYGVKD. Trimming cost V 5 bases and J 8 bases; bases outside gene matches: 8. There are 13 residues in the CDR3. In nucleotides, the CDR3 is TGTGCCATCAGTACAGACAGGGTCAGCGGCTACACCTTC. It codes for CAISTDRVSGYTF.

Details on this clonotype: The missing conserved phenylalanine or tryptophan at the end of this CDR3 makes a read error likely. The chain combines TRBV5-1 with TRBJ2-7; D is undetermined. Trimming stripped 0 bases from V and 2 bases from J, with 12 bases between. The CDR3 consists of 15 residues. Germline lookup yields CDR1 SGHRS and CDR2 YFSETQ. The CDR3 coding sequence is TGCGCCAGCAGCTTGGCGGCCGCCTCCCCCTACGAGCAGTACTGC. Translated, it gives CASSLAAASPYEQYC.

As concerns this clonotype: A read error is possible here, since a much larger clone lies one base away. V gene TRBV5-1 combines with J gene TRBJ1-6; unclear D gene. Per germline, CDR1 SGHRS and CDR2 YFSETQ. There are 16 residues in the CDR3. CDR3 amino acids: CASSLAGGPYNSALHF. CDR3 nucleotide sequence: TGCGCCAGCAGCTTGGCTGGAGGGCCATATAATTCAGCCCTCCACTTT. The whole variable domain, remainder taken from reference TRBV5-1 and TRBJ1-6, is KAGVTQTPRYLIKTRGQQVTLSCSPISGHRSVSWYQQTPGQGLQFLFEYFSETQRNKGNFPGRFSGRQFSNSRSEMNVSTLELGDSALYLCASSLAGGPYNSALHFGNGTRLTVT.

The V and J genes are TRBV7-9 and TRBJ2-6; no firm D call. V was pared by 5 bases and J by 4 bases, with 9 bases between. Germline values: CDR1 SEHNR, CDR2 FQNEAQ (reference sequence). CDR3 size: 14 residues. The CDR3 bases are TGTGCCAGCAGCGCGCCGGAGGGGGCCAACGTCCTGACTTTC. It codes for CASSAPEGANVLTF. Combining the CDR3 with reference TRBV7-9 and TRBJ2-6 gives the whole variable domain DTGVSQNPRHKITKRGQNVTFRCDPISEHNRLYWYRQTLGQGPEFLTYFQNEAQLEKSRLLSDRFSAERPKGSFSTLEIQRTEQGDSAMYLCASSAPEGANVLTFGAGSRLTVL.

The chain couples TRBV2 to TRBJ1-6; 8 nucleotides agree with TRBD1. Germline V gene data show CDR1 as SNHLY and CDR2 as FYNNEI. The CDR3 runs 13 residues. The trim removed 10 bases at V and 7 bases at J, leaving 6 bases unmatched. The CDR3: CATGGQENSPLHF. The DNA of the CDR3 is TGTGCCACGGGGGGACAGGAGAATTCACCCCTCCACTTT.

This clonotype was recorded at least ten times. The chain has TRBV20-1 and TRBJ1-2; D possibly corresponds to TRBD1 (5 bases). Trimming removed 2 bases from V and 2 bases from J, with 6 bases in between. The CDR3 spans 12 residues. The germline CDR1 and CDR2 sequences are DFQATT and SNEGSKA (reference sequence). DNA for the CDR3: TGCAGTGCTAGAAGGACAAACTATGGCTACACCTTC. Protein product: CSARRTNYGYTF.

The table lists this clonotype with a few counts. The V and J genes are TRBV3-1 and TRBJ2-7, with a possible D match to TRBD2 (6 bases). Germline CDR1 is LGHDT and CDR2 is YNNKEL (reference sequence). The V end was cut by 1 base, the J end by 3 bases, with 7 bases between. The CDR3 is 13 residues long. In nucleotides, the CDR3 is TGTGCCAGCAGCCAAGGGGGGGTCTACGAGCAGTACTTC. Translated: CASSQGGVYEQYF.

The gene calls are TRBV11-1 and TRBJ2-2; TRBD2 matches at 10 bases. The V gene end was trimmed by 8 bases and the J gene end by 4 bases; junction bases not matched to a gene: 19. The CDR3 loop spans 19 amino acids. CDR1 is SGHAT and CDR2 is FQDESV in the germline V gene (reference sequence). Written as DNA, the CDR3 is TGTGCCAGCGAAACTAGCGGGATGGACTGGACGAGGGGCACCGGGGAGCTGTTTTTT. Translating it yields CASETSGMDWTRGTGELFF.

This clonotype was found a few times. The V gene is TRBV5-5, the J gene TRBJ2-7; 9 nucleotides line up with TRBD1. Trimming cost V 5 bases and J 6 bases; bases outside gene matches: 6. The CDR3 extends over 13 amino acids. The germline V gene has CDR1 SGHKS and CDR2 YYEKEE (reference sequence). The CDR3 is CASSTLDRGEQYF. CDR3 DNA: TGTGCCAGCAGTACCCTGGACAGGGGCGAGCAGTACTTC.

In its sample, this clonotype was seen many times. V usage is TRBV4-1 and J usage is TRBJ1-6, with D unresolved. This CDR3 spans 12 amino acids. Trimming removed 1 base from V and 12 bases from J, with 7 bases in between. The germline gives CDR1 MGHRA, CDR2 YSYEKL. CDR3 nucleotide sequence: TGCGCCAGCAGCCAAGTGGGCAGACCCCTCCACTTT. Protein product: CASSQVGRPLHF.

This clonotype was seen only a few times. J is TRBJ2-6 and V is TRBV5-5; unclear D gene. CDR3 length: 12 residues. V lost 0 bases to trimming and J lost 10 bases, with 5 bases between them. Germline V gives CDR1 SGHKS, CDR2 YYEKEE (reference sequence). CDR3 coding DNA: TGTGCCAGCAGCTTGGGGGGTAACGTCCTGACTTTC. It encodes CASSLGGNVLTF.